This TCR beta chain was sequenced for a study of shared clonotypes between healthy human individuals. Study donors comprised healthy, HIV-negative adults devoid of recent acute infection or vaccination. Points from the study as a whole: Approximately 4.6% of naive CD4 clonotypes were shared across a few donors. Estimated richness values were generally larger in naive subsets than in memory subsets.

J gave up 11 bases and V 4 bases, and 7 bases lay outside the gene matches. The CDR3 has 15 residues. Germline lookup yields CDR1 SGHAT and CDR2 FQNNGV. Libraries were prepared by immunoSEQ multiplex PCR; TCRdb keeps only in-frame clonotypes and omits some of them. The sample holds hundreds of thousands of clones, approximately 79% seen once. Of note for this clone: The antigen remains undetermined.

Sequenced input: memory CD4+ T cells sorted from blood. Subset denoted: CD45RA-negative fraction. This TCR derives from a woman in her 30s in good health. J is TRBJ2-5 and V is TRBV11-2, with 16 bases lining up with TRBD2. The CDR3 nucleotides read TGTGCCAGCAGCTCGGGACTAGCGGGAGGGGTTGGGCAGTACTTC. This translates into CASSSGLAGGVGQYF.